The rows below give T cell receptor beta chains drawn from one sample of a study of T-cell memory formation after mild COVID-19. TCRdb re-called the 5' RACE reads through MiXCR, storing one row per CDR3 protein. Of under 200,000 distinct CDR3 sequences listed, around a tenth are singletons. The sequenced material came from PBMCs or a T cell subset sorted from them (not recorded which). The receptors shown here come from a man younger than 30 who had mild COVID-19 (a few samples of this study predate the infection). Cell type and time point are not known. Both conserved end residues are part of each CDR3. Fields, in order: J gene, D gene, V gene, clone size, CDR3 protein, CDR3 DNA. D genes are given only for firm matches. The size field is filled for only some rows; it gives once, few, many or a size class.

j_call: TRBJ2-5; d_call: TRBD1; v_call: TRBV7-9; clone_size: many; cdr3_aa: CASSSFGTGARETQYF; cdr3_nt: TGTGCCAGCAGCTCGTTCGGGACAGGGGCGAGAGAGACCCAGTACTTC
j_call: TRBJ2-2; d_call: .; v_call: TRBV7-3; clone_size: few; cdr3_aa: CASSLSDSVGTGELFF; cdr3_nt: TGTGCCAGCAGCTTATCCGACTCGGTGGGGACCGGGGAGCTGTTTTTT
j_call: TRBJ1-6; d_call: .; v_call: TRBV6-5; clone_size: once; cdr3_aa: CASSYDTSSSYNSPLHF; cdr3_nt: TGTGCCAGCAGTTACGACACTTCGAGCTCCTATAATTCACCCCTCCACTTT
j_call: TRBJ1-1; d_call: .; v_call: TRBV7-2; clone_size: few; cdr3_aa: CASSFWMYTEAFF; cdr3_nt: TGTGCCAGCAGCTTCTGGATGTACACTGAAGCTTTCTTT
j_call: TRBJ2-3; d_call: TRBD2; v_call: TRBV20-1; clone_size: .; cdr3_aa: CSARDRRRGVADTQYF; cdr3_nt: TGCAGTGCTAGGGATCGGCGGCGGGGGGTCGCAGATACGCAGTATTTT
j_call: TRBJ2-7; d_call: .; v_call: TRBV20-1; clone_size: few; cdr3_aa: CSASQGPYEQYF; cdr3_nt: TGCAGTGCTAGCCAGGGCCCCTACGAGCAGTACTTC
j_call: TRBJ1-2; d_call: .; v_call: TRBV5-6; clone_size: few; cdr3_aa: CASKSGSYYTF; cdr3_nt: TGTGCCAGCAAGAGTGGCAGCTACTACACCTTC
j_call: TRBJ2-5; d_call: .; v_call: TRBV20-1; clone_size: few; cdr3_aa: CSEISGTQETQYF; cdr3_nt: TGCAGTGAGATAAGCGGTACTCAAGAGACCCAGTACTTC
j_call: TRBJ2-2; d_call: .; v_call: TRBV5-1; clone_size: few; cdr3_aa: CASSLAPNTGELFF; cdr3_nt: TGCGCCAGCAGCTTGGCCCCGAACACCGGGGAGCTGTTTTTT
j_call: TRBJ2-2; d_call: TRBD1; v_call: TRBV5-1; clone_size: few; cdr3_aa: CASSLEVTGSFTGELFF; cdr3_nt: TGCGCCAGCAGCTTGGAGGTGACAGGGTCATTCACCGGGGAGCTGTTTTTT
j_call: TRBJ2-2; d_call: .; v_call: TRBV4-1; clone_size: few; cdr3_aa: CASSQDLLNTGELFF; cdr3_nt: TGCGCCAGCAGCCAAGATCTATTGAACACCGGGGAGCTGTTTTTT
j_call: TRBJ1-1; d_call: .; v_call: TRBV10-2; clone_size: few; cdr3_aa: CASSEWFQMNTEAFF; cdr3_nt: TGCGCCAGCAGTGAGTGGTTCCAGATGAACACTGAAGCTTTCTTT
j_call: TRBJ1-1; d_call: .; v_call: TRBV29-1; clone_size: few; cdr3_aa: CSVGGLRLRPEAFF; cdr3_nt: TGCAGCGTTGGGGGTTTGCGGTTACGTCCTGAAGCTTTCTTT
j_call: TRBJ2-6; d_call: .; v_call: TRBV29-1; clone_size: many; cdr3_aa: CSVSQGSGANVLTF; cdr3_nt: TGCAGCGTGTCACAGGGATCTGGGGCCAACGTCCTGACTTTC
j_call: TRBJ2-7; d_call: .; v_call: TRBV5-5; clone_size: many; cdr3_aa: CASSVGLHYEQYF; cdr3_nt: TGTGCCAGCAGCGTGGGGCTACACTACGAGCAGTACTTC
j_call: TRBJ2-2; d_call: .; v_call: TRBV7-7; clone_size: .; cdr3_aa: CASSPGFGELFF; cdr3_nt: TGTGCCAGCAGCCCAGGGTTCGGGGAGCTGTTTTTT
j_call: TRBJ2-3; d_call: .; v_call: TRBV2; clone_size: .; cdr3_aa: CASSEVSTDTQYF; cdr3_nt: TGTGCCAGCAGTGAAGTCAGCACAGATACGCAGTATTTT
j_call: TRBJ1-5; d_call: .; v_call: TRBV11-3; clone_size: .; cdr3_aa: CASSHPQGDQPQHF; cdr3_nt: TGTGCCAGCAGCCACCCACAGGGCGATCAGCCCCAGCATTTT
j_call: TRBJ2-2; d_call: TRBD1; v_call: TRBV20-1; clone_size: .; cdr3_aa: CSARDRTGVNTGELFF; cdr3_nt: TGCAGTGCTAGAGATCGGACAGGGGTGAACACCGGGGAGCTGTTTTTT
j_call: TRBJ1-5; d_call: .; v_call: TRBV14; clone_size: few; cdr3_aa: CASSPYDGQPQHF; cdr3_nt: TGTGCCAGCAGCCCATACGACGGGCAGCCCCAGCATTTT
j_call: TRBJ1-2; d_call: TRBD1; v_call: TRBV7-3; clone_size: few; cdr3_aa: CASSRDRGKHGYTF; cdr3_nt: TGTGCCAGCAGCCGGGACAGGGGAAAACATGGCTACACCTTC
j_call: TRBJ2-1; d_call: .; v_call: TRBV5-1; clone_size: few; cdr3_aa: CASSFLGTNEQFF; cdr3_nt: TGCGCCAGCAGCTTTCTGGGGACCAATGAGCAGTTCTTC
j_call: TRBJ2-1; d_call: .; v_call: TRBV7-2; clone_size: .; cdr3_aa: CASSPWISTRSVQFF; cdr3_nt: TGTGCCAGCAGCCCCTGGATTTCGACCCGTTCGGTGCAGTTCTTC
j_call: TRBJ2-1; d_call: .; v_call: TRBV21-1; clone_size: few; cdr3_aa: CASSKVGGPYNEQFF; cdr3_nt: TGTGCCAGCAGCAAAGTTGGGGGCCCCTACAATGAGCAGTTCTTC
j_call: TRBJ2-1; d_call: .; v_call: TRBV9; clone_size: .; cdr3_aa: CASSAPGDGTLSYNEQFF; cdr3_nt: TGTGCCAGCAGCGCCCCCGGGGATGGGACCCTCTCCTACAATGAGCAGTTCTTC
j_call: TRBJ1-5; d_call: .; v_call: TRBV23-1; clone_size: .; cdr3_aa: CASGRPLGTFCNQPQHF; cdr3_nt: TGCGCCAGCGGAAGACCCCTGGGGACGTTTTGCAATCAGCCCCAGCATTTT
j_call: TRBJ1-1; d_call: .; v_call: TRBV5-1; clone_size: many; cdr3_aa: CASSLDRMNTEAFF; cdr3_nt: TGCGCCAGCAGCTTGGATCGGATGAACACTGAAGCTTTCTTT
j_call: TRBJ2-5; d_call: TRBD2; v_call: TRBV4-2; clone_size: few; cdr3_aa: CASSQASGGSGGAETQYF; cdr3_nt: TGTGCCAGCAGCCAAGCCTCCGGGGGTAGCGGGGGGGCGGAGACCCAGTACTTC
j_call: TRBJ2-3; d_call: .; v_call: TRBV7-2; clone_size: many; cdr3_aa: CASSFLRGTDTQYF; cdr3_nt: TGTGCCAGCAGCTTTCTCAGGGGCACAGATACGCAGTATTTT
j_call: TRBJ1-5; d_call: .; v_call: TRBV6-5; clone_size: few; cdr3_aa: CASSYGRDQPQHF; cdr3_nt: TGTGCCAGCAGTTACGGCAGGGATCAGCCCCAGCATTTT
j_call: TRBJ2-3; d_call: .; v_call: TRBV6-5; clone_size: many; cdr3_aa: CASSYSIRGSTDTQYF; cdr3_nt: TGTGCCAGCAGTTACTCGATTCGGGGGAGCACAGATACGCAGTATTTT
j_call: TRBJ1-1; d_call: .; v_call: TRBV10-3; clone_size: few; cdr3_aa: CAISEVGRRTEAFF; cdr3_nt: TGTGCCATCAGTGAGGTGGGTCGAAGGACTGAAGCTTTCTTT
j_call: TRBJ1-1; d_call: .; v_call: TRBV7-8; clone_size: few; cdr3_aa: CASSFSRTGEAFF; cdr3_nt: TGTGCCAGCAGCTTCTCCCGGACCGGGGAAGCTTTCTTT
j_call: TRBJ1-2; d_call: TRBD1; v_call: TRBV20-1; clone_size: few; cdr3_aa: CSARPTGGTGYTF; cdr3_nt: TGCAGTGCTAGGCCTACAGGGGGCACTGGCTACACCTTC
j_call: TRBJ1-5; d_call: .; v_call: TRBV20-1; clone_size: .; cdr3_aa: CSASRRGNNQPQHF; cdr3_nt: TGCAGTGCTAGTCGGCGCGGAAACAATCAGCCCCAGCATTTT
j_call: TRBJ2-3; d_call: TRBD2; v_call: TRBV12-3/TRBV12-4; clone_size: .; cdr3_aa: CASTVGLAGGDTEYF; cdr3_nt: TGTGCCAGCACCGTAGGACTAGCGGGGGGGGATACGGAGTATTTT
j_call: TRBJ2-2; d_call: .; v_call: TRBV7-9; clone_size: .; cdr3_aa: CASSLEGPRELFF; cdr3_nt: TGTGCCAGCAGCTTAGAAGGACCTAGGGAGCTGTTTTTT
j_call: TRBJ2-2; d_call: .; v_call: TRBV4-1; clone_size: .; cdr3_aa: CASSQVNLGLDTGELFF; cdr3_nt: TGCGCCAGCAGCCAAGTAAACCTAGGCCTGGACACCGGGGAGCTGTTTTTT
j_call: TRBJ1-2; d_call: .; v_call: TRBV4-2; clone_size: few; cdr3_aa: CASSQAPGDEGYTF; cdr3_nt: TGTGCCAGCAGCCAAGCCCCAGGGGATGAAGGCTACACCTTC
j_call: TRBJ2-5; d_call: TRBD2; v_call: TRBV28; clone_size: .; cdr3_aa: CASSLGYAGEETQYF; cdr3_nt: TGTGCCAGCAGTTTAGGATACGCGGGGGAAGAGACCCAGTACTTC
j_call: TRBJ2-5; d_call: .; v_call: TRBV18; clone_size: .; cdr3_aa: CASSPPNAGAQETQYF; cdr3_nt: TGTGCCAGCTCACCACCGAACGCGGGGGCCCAAGAGACCCAGTACTTC
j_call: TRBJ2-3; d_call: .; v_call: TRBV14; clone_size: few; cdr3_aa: CASSRPGLGGTDTQYF; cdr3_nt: TGTGCCAGCAGCCGACCCGGTCTGGGGGGCACAGATACGCAGTATTTT
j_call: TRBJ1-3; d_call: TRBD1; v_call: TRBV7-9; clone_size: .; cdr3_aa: CASSLRDRATIYF; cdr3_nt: TGTGCCAGCAGCTTAAGGGACAGGGCCACCATATATTTT
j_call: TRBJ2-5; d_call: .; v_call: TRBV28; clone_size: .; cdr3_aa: CASSQTDKETQYF; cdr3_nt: TGTGCCAGCAGTCAGACAGACAAAGAGACCCAGTACTTC
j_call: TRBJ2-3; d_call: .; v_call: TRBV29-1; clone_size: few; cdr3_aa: CSVEDRLGLAAYTDTQYF; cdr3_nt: TGCAGCGTTGAAGATCGTCTTGGTCTGGCGGCCTACACAGATACGCAGTATTTT
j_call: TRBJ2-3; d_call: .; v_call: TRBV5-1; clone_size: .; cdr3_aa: CASSLLAPSPDTQYF; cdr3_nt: TGCGCCAGCAGCTTGCTAGCGCCATCCCCAGATACGCAGTATTTT
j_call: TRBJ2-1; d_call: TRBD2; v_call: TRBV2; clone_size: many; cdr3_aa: CASGGLAGGNEQFF; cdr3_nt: TGTGCCAGCGGGGGACTAGCGGGGGGGAATGAGCAGTTCTTC
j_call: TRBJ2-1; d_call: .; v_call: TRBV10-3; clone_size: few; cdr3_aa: CAISESGGRNEQFF; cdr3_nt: TGTGCCATCAGTGAGTCTGGGGGTCGGAATGAGCAGTTCTTC
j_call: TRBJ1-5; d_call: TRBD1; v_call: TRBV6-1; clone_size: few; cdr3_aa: CASSRTGSSNQPQHF; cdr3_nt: TGTGCCAGCAGTCGGACAGGCTCTAGCAATCAGCCCCAGCATTTT
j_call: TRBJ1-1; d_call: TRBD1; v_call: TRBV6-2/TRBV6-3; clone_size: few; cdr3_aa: CASSPPDRGSNTEAFF; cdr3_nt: TGTGCCAGCAGTCCCCCGGACAGGGGTTCGAACACTGAAGCTTTCTTT
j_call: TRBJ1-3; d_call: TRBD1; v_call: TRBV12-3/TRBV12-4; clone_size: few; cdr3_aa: CASSLGQGANSGNTIYF; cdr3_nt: TGTGCCAGCAGTTTAGGACAGGGGGCCAACTCTGGAAACACCATATATTTT
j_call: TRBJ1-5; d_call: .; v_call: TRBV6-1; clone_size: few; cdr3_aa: CASSEVRGDPQHF; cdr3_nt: TGTGCCAGCAGTGAAGTACGGGGAGATCCCCAGCATTTT
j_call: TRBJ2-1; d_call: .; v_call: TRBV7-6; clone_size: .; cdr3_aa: CASSLPLYNEQFF; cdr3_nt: TGTGCCAGCAGCTTGCCCCTTTACAATGAGCAGTTCTTC
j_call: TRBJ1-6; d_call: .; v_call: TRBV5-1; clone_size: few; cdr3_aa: CASSMTAVNSPLHF; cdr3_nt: TGCGCCAGCAGCATGACAGCGGTTAATTCACCCCTCCACTTT
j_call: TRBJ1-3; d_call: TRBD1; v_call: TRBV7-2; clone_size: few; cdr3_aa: CASSLGGTGGHTIYF; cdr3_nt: TGTGCCAGCAGCTTAGGCGGGACAGGGGGCCACACCATATATTTT
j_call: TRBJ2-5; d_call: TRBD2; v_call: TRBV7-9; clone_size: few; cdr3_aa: CASSSNRGLAGEETQYF; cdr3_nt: TGTGCCAGCAGCTCGAACCGGGGACTAGCGGGGGAAGAGACCCAGTACTTC
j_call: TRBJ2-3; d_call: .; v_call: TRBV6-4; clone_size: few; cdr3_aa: CASSDQGADTQYF; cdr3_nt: TGTGCCAGCAGTGACCAAGGGGCAGATACGCAGTATTTT
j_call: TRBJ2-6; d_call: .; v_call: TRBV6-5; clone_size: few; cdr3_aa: CASTQWLAGSGANVLTF; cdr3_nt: TGTGCCAGCACGCAGTGGCTAGCTGGTTCTGGGGCCAACGTCCTGACTTTC
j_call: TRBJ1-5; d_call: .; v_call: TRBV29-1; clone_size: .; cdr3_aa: CSVALGGGQPQHF; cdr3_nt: TGCAGCGTGGCCTTGGGGGGCGGGCAGCCCCAGCATTTT
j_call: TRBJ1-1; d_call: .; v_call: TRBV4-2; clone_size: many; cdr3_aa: CASSQDWPGMNTEAFF; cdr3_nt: TGTGCCAGCAGCCAAGATTGGCCGGGGATGAACACTGAAGCTTTCTTT